A selection of T cell receptor beta chains follows, all from one sample in a study of blood T cell repertoires in COVID-19. Clones were sequenced by immunoSEQ multiplex PCR, and TCRdb holds only the in-frame ones, with some missing. The sample lists some 320,000 clones, 88% occurring once. The sequenced sample consisted of peripheral blood. These receptors were collected from a woman aged 25 to 39 who had recovered from COVID-19. The CDR3 runs from the conserved cysteine through the conserved F or W. D genes are given only for firm matches. Some rows mark clone size as missing; the rest say once, few, many or name a class of expanded clone.

D gene: .; V gene: TRBV28; J gene: TRBJ1-2; clone size: .; CDR3 protein: CASGQGYGYTF; CDR3 DNA: TGTGCCAGCGGCCAGGGGTATGGCTACACCTTC
D gene: TRBD1; V gene: TRBV2; J gene: TRBJ2-7; clone size: .; CDR3 protein: CASRLPGTGGSYEQYF; CDR3 DNA: TGTGCCAGCAGGCTCCCCGGGACAGGGGGTTCCTACGAGCAGTACTTC
D gene: .; V gene: TRBV12-3/TRBV12-4; J gene: TRBJ2-1; clone size: .; CDR3 protein: CASTLLGDEQFF; CDR3 DNA: TGTGCCAGCACCCTTCTCGGGGATGAGCAGTTCTTC
D gene: .; V gene: TRBV5-1; J gene: TRBJ2-5; clone size: .; CDR3 protein: CASSLISKTQYF; CDR3 DNA: TGCGCCAGCAGCTTGATCAGTAAGACCCAGTACTTC
D gene: .; V gene: TRBV9; J gene: TRBJ1-4; clone size: .; CDR3 protein: CASSVSGSGGEKLFF; CDR3 DNA: TGTGCCAGCAGCGTCTCAGGGTCGGGGGGTGAAAAACTGTTTTTT
D gene: TRBD1; V gene: TRBV5-6; J gene: TRBJ1-2; clone size: .; CDR3 protein: CASSGTGYGYTF; CDR3 DNA: TGTGCCAGCAGCGGGACAGGCTATGGCTACACCTTC
D gene: .; V gene: TRBV2; J gene: TRBJ1-1; clone size: few; CDR3 protein: CASREPRGLNTEAFF; CDR3 DNA: TGTGCCAGCAGGGAACCCAGGGGCCTCAACACTGAAGCTTTCTTT
D gene: .; V gene: TRBV29-1; J gene: TRBJ1-1; clone size: .; CDR3 protein: CSVSEDPNTEAFF; CDR3 DNA: TGCAGCGTTAGTGAGGATCCGAACACTGAAGCTTTCTTT
D gene: .; V gene: TRBV5-4; J gene: TRBJ2-3; clone size: .; CDR3 protein: CASSSTLEATDTQYF; CDR3 DNA: TGTGCCAGCAGCTCTACCTTAGAGGCCACAGATACGCAGTATTTT
D gene: .; V gene: TRBV6-5; J gene: TRBJ1-5; clone size: .; CDR3 protein: CASRGGQEDQPQHF; CDR3 DNA: TGTGCCAGCAGGGGGGGGCAGGAAGATCAGCCCCAGCATTTT
D gene: TRBD1; V gene: TRBV6-1; J gene: TRBJ1-4; clone size: .; CDR3 protein: CASSETPGTGDGKLFF; CDR3 DNA: TGTGCCAGCAGTGAGACCCCCGGGACAGGGGATGGCAAACTGTTTTTT
D gene: TRBD1; V gene: TRBV7-9; J gene: TRBJ1-1; clone size: .; CDR3 protein: CASSSYGQGKNTEAFF; CDR3 DNA: TGTGCCAGCAGCTCTTATGGACAGGGGAAAAACACTGAAGCTTTCTTT
D gene: TRBD1; V gene: TRBV10-3; J gene: TRBJ1-2; clone size: once; CDR3 protein: CAISELGQGADGYTF; CDR3 DNA: TGTGCCATCAGTGAGCTGGGACAGGGGGCGGATGGCTACACCTTC
D gene: .; V gene: TRBV18; J gene: TRBJ1-1; clone size: .; CDR3 protein: CASSPIGQGWESTEAFF; CDR3 DNA: TGTGCCAGCTCACCTATCGGCCAGGGGTGGGAGAGCACTGAAGCTTTCTTT
D gene: TRBD1; V gene: TRBV7-3; J gene: TRBJ1-1; clone size: .; CDR3 protein: CASSTTGGATEAFF; CDR3 DNA: TGTGCCAGCAGCACAACAGGGGGCGCAACTGAAGCTTTCTTT
D gene: TRBD2; V gene: TRBV28; J gene: TRBJ2-2; clone size: .; CDR3 protein: CASSVLAGGGISAGELFF; CDR3 DNA: TGTGCCAGCAGTGTATTAGCGGGGGGCGGTATCTCAGCCGGGGAGCTGTTTTTT
D gene: .; V gene: TRBV6-1; J gene: TRBJ1-2; clone size: .; CDR3 protein: CASSEDGRAGLNYGYTF; CDR3 DNA: TGTGCCAGCAGTGAAGATGGGCGGGCAGGACTTAACTATGGCTACACCTTC
D gene: TRBD2; V gene: TRBV6-4; J gene: TRBJ2-3; clone size: .; CDR3 protein: CASSSTSGGSTDTQYF; CDR3 DNA: TGTGCCAGCAGTTCGACTAGCGGGGGGAGCACAGATACGCAGTATTTT
D gene: TRBD1; V gene: TRBV5-5; J gene: TRBJ2-2; clone size: .; CDR3 protein: CASSRTGTETGELFF; CDR3 DNA: TGTGCCAGCAGCAGAACCGGGACAGAAACCGGGGAGCTGTTTTTT
D gene: .; V gene: TRBV4-3; J gene: TRBJ1-4; clone size: once; CDR3 protein: CASSQDRGYSSEKLFF; CDR3 DNA: TGCGCCAGCAGCCAAGATCGCGGGTATTCTAGTGAAAAACTGTTTTTT
D gene: TRBD2; V gene: TRBV7-2; J gene: TRBJ2-1; clone size: .; CDR3 protein: CASSPGLAGGPHSYNEQFF; CDR3 DNA: TGTGCCAGCAGCCCGGGACTAGCGGGGGGGCCGCACTCCTACAATGAGCAGTTCTTC
D gene: TRBD2; V gene: TRBV19; J gene: TRBJ2-1; clone size: .; CDR3 protein: CASSMGGGKGGEQFF; CDR3 DNA: TGTGCCAGTAGTATGGGGGGAGGGAAAGGTGGTGAGCAGTTCTTC
D gene: .; V gene: TRBV7-2; J gene: TRBJ2-3; clone size: .; CDR3 protein: CASSLTDTQYF; CDR3 DNA: TGTGCCAGCAGCCTAACGGATACGCAGTATTTT
D gene: TRBD1; V gene: TRBV3-1/TRBV3-2; J gene: TRBJ2-2; clone size: few; CDR3 protein: CASSPADRENTGELFF; CDR3 DNA: TGTGCCAGCAGCCCCGCGGACAGGGAAAACACCGGGGAGCTGTTTTTT
D gene: .; V gene: TRBV4-2; J gene: TRBJ1-1; clone size: .; CDR3 protein: CASSQASGAKDTEAFF; CDR3 DNA: TGTGCCAGCAGCCAAGCTTCAGGGGCGAAGGACACTGAAGCTTTCTTT
D gene: .; V gene: TRBV6-5; J gene: TRBJ2-7; clone size: .; CDR3 protein: CASSYSTGSVDYEQYF; CDR3 DNA: TGTGCCAGCAGTTACTCCACAGGGAGCGTAGACTACGAGCAGTACTTC
D gene: TRBD1; V gene: TRBV10-3; J gene: TRBJ2-6; clone size: .; CDR3 protein: CAILSGQGSRANVLTF; CDR3 DNA: TGTGCCATCTTATCGGGACAGGGGTCGCGGGCCAACGTCCTGACTTTC
D gene: .; V gene: TRBV28; J gene: TRBJ1-2; clone size: few; CDR3 protein: CASTLQGSGYTF; CDR3 DNA: TGTGCCAGCACCCTACAGGGTTCCGGCTACACCTTC
D gene: .; V gene: TRBV28; J gene: TRBJ1-1; clone size: .; CDR3 protein: CASSLRGSTEAFF; CDR3 DNA: TGTGCCAGCAGTTTAAGGGGGTCCACTGAAGCTTTCTTT
D gene: .; V gene: TRBV24-1; J gene: TRBJ1-5; clone size: .; CDR3 protein: CATSTSVYNQPQHF; CDR3 DNA: TGTGCCACTTCCACCTCCGTCTACAATCAGCCCCAGCATTTT
D gene: .; V gene: TRBV7-9; J gene: TRBJ1-2; clone size: .; CDR3 protein: CASSPGSDYGYTF; CDR3 DNA: TGTGCCAGCAGCCCGGGAAGTGACTATGGCTACACCTTC
D gene: TRBD2; V gene: TRBV7-2; J gene: TRBJ2-5; clone size: .; CDR3 protein: CASSLQRGAETQYF; CDR3 DNA: TGTGCCAGCAGCTTACAGCGGGGGGCAGAGACCCAGTACTTC
D gene: .; V gene: TRBV19; J gene: TRBJ1-4; clone size: .; CDR3 protein: CASRGGNEKLFF; CDR3 DNA: TGTGCCAGTAGGGGAGGTAATGAAAAACTGTTTTTT
D gene: .; V gene: TRBV15; J gene: TRBJ1-1; clone size: few; CDR3 protein: CATSRDIQGEAFF; CDR3 DNA: TGTGCCACCAGCAGAGATATACAGGGTGAAGCTTTCTTT
D gene: .; V gene: TRBV19; J gene: TRBJ1-4; clone size: .; CDR3 protein: CASSVGQASEKLFF; CDR3 DNA: TGTGCCAGTAGCGTGGGACAAGCAAGTGAAAAACTGTTTTTT
D gene: .; V gene: TRBV11-1; J gene: TRBJ1-4; clone size: once; CDR3 protein: CASSLEQSTNEKLFF; CDR3 DNA: TGTGCCAGCAGCTTAGAACAGTCAACTAATGAAAAACTGTTTTTT
D gene: TRBD2; V gene: TRBV15; J gene: TRBJ2-3; clone size: .; CDR3 protein: CATSRSPGLATDTQYF; CDR3 DNA: TGTGCCACCAGCAGAAGTCCGGGACTAGCGACAGATACGCAGTATTTT
D gene: .; V gene: TRBV5-6; J gene: TRBJ1-6; clone size: .; CDR3 protein: CASSSRIQDNSPLHF; CDR3 DNA: TGTGCCAGCAGCTCAAGGATACAGGATAATTCACCCCTCCACTTT
D gene: .; V gene: TRBV7-2; J gene: TRBJ2-5; clone size: .; CDR3 protein: CASSLEIQGLTQYF; CDR3 DNA: TGTGCCAGCAGCTTAGAGATCCAGGGTCTGACCCAGTACTTC
D gene: .; V gene: TRBV5-1; J gene: TRBJ1-1; clone size: .; CDR3 protein: CASSGETGLSNTEAFF; CDR3 DNA: TGCGCCAGCAGCGGGGAAACAGGGTTATCGAACACTGAAGCTTTCTTT
D gene: TRBD2; V gene: TRBV7-3; J gene: TRBJ2-1; clone size: .; CDR3 protein: CASSVTSGGTYNEQFF; CDR3 DNA: TGTGCCAGCAGCGTGACTAGCGGGGGAACTTACAATGAGCAGTTCTTC
D gene: TRBD1; V gene: TRBV6-4; J gene: TRBJ2-3; clone size: .; CDR3 protein: CASSENRGQTDTQYF; CDR3 DNA: TGTGCCAGCAGTGAAAACAGGGGGCAGACAGATACGCAGTATTTT
D gene: TRBD1; V gene: TRBV28; J gene: TRBJ1-3; clone size: few; CDR3 protein: CASSLFRDRGNTIYF; CDR3 DNA: TGTGCCAGCAGTTTATTCCGGGACAGGGGAAACACCATATATTTT
D gene: TRBD1; V gene: TRBV18; J gene: TRBJ1-2; clone size: .; CDR3 protein: CASSPPGQGTNPTYGYTF; CDR3 DNA: TGTGCCAGCTCACCACCGGGACAGGGGACCAACCCGACATATGGCTACACCTTC
D gene: TRBD1; V gene: TRBV4-3; J gene: TRBJ2-7; clone size: .; CDR3 protein: CASSPEDRAYEQYF; CDR3 DNA: TGCGCCAGCAGCCCCGAGGACAGGGCCTACGAGCAGTACTTC
D gene: .; V gene: TRBV29-1; J gene: TRBJ1-1; clone size: once; CDR3 protein: CSVATRNTEAFF; CDR3 DNA: TGCAGCGTTGCCACTAGGAACACTGAAGCTTTCTTT
D gene: .; V gene: TRBV7-3; J gene: TRBJ2-6; clone size: .; CDR3 protein: CASSRPGLRANVLTF; CDR3 DNA: TGTGCCAGCAGTCGCCCAGGGCTCCGGGCCAACGTCCTGACTTTC
D gene: .; V gene: TRBV6-5; J gene: TRBJ1-1; clone size: .; CDR3 protein: CASRQGWRTEAFF; CDR3 DNA: TGTGCCAGCAGACAGGGATGGCGAACTGAAGCTTTCTTT
D gene: .; V gene: TRBV5-4; J gene: TRBJ2-3; clone size: .; CDR3 protein: CASSPARGGVTDTQYF; CDR3 DNA: TGTGCCAGCAGCCCCGCCAGAGGGGGGGTCACAGATACGCAGTATTTT
D gene: TRBD1; V gene: TRBV27; J gene: TRBJ2-4; clone size: .; CDR3 protein: CASSLGTGGNIQYF; CDR3 DNA: TGTGCCAGCAGTTTAGGGACAGGGGGCAACATTCAGTACTTC
D gene: .; V gene: TRBV18; J gene: TRBJ2-7; clone size: .; CDR3 protein: CASSPYGQSHEQYF; CDR3 DNA: TGTGCCAGCTCACCTTACGGACAGAGCCACGAGCAGTACTTC
D gene: TRBD1; V gene: TRBV6-5; J gene: TRBJ1-1; clone size: .; CDR3 protein: CASILGAGGVPEAFF; CDR3 DNA: TGTGCCAGCATCCTAGGGGCAGGGGGAGTTCCTGAAGCTTTCTTT
D gene: .; V gene: TRBV6-5; J gene: TRBJ2-7; clone size: .; CDR3 protein: CASSYSMQGTYEQYF; CDR3 DNA: TGTGCCAGCAGTTACTCGATGCAGGGCACCTACGAGCAGTACTTC
D gene: TRBD1; V gene: TRBV5-1; J gene: TRBJ1-2; clone size: .; CDR3 protein: CASSLGQGNYGYTF; CDR3 DNA: TGCGCCAGCAGCTTAGGACAGGGGAACTATGGCTACACCTTC